This TCR beta chain was sequenced during a study of blood T cell repertoires in COVID-19. Study-wide context: Symptom resolution, clearance, or two negative PCRs marked the recovered donors of Cohort 3. The study drew acute and convalescent COVID-19 samples from the United States, Italy and Spain.

In the original processing: From reference gene primer amplification, estimates of nucleated cell counts were derived. Sequencing was performed with immunoSEQ multiplex PCR; in TCRdb, only in-frame clones are kept and a portion is missing. V and J calls and clone size come straight from that table; D and trimming were deduced from the DNA. The table has 330,000 or so clones, approximately 89% seen once. Participants were placed into cohorts based on the clinical history they reported. This TCR was sampled from a man aged 35-49 years in a cohort exposed to, infected with or recovered from COVID-19 (not recorded which). The sequencing input was PBMCs or T cells enriched from blood (not recorded which).

The CDR3 DNA is TGTGCCAGCAGTATAGACAGGGTAAATGGCTACACCTTC. Its translation: CASSIDRVNGYTF. The V gene is TRBV6-5, the J gene TRBJ1-2, with TRBD1 identical over 7 bases. The junction had 6 bases not matched to a gene; V was cut back by 5 bases and J by 6 bases. Germline V lookup: CDR1 MNHEY, CDR2 SVGAGI. The CDR3 runs to 13 residues.